This is a list of T cell receptor beta chains from one sample in a study of cytomegalovirus exposure and HLA in healthy donors. TCRdb's copy holds only in-frame clones and misses some; the assay was immunoSEQ multiplex PCR. The sample shows over 100,000 clones, about 76% of them seen only once. The sequenced sample was PBMCs. These receptors originate from a woman aged 25 to 39 in good health and CMV-seronegative. Both conserved end residues are trimmed from each CDR3.

v_gene	len	CDR3aa
TRBV6-1	15	ASSVRLAGVNTGELF
TRBV19	13	ASSFGQGGSYEQY
TRBV9	16	ASSVDVGGYRSWNEQF
TRBV12-5	15	ASGLVLWSVSSYEQY
TRBV10-1	16	ASSELTGHNAGANVLT
TRBV27	14	ASSPGLAGGPSEQY
TRBV5-8	12	ASSLQGSTDTQY
TRBV7-9	10	SSSGNTGELF
TRBV2	13	ASRKGTSGVYEQY
TRBV9	13	ASSRGQGDTGELF
TRBV7-2	11	ASSSTGALGAF
TRBV14	12	ASSQEVRGETQY
TRBV5-1	10	ASSPAGVEQY
TRBV6-4	11	ASSGQGTEGYT
TRBV7-2	10	ASSSLNYGYT
TRBV6-1	13	ASSEAGTGGYEQY
TRBV2	13	ASSEGPTSLESQY
TRBV7-2	13	ASSLIRGGEYEQY
TRBV27	13	ASSLSRESYNEQF
TRBV28	11	ASSLVLNTEAF
TRBV5-6	17	ASSLRVFGRRESPYEQY
TRBV11-3	8	ASSFGSQH
TRBV19	15	ASSMDRPSVSEDEQF
TRBV18	12	ASSPDGQGDGYT
TRBV7-2	12	ASSLGRGEYEQY
TRBV7-2	12	ASSLLAGGYEQY
TRBV19	13	ASSIVKLAKNIQY
TRBV7-6	14	ASSLGSSTNTGELF
TRBV2	13	ASSAGHNSGNTIY
TRBV11-2	12	ASSLTRGGETQY
TRBV10-3	11	ATRTSDTGELF
TRBV7-6	13	ASSPDRGKGNTIY
TRBV18	15	ASSPPGTSGRDNEQF
TRBV6-1	12	ASSGQGYQETQY
TRBV12-5	14	ASGLAPGQGSDTQY
TRBV18	13	ASSPSAGAYNEQF
TRBV30	12	AWSPSGRGDTQY
TRBV11-3	16	ASSEGGLAGFSSGELF
TRBV4-3	10	ASSQGRGWQY
TRBV29-1	11	SVGRGGNTEAF
TRBV2	9	ASRRYNEQF
TRBV5-1	12	ASRGQGAGETQY
TRBV28	14	ASSLLAGGPGETQY
TRBV15	13	ATSYYSGGNQPQH
TRBV11-2	10	ASSLGGWEQY
TRBV9	15	ASSDPAGDGLHYGYT
TRBV19	13	ASSNRDRSTDTQY
TRBV4-3	13	ASSLAGGEVHGYT
TRBV28	14	ASSPPLGVGKQTQY
TRBV5-1	12	ASSGGSPTDTQY
TRBV5-1	12	ASSLGLAEYEQY
TRBV5-5	12	ASSPTGGLETQY
TRBV9	13	ASSVLGQGPYEQY
TRBV7-9	12	ASSLTGGHQPQH
TRBV5-6	11	ASSLAGPREAF